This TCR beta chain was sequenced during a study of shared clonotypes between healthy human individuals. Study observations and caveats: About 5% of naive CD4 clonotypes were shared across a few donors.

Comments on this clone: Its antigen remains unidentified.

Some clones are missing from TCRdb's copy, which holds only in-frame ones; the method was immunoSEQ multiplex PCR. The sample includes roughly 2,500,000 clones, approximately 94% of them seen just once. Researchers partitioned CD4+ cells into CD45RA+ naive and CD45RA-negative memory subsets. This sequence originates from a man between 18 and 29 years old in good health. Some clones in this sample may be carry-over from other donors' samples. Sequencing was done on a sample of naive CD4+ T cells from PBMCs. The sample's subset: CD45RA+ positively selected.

This chain's CDR3 is CASRTTGLNYGYTF. For the CDR3, the DNA is TGTGCCAGTAGAACCACAGGGCTAAACTATGGCTACACCTTC. The J gene is TRBJ1-2, the V gene TRBV19, with D perhaps TRBD1 (6 bases). The CDR3 loop spans 14 amino acids. The germline CDR1 and CDR2 sequences are LNHDA and SQIVND (reference sequence). Trimming removed 6 bases from V and 2 bases from J, with 13 bases in between.